The 2 T cell receptor beta chains listed next were all sequenced from one sample in a study of blood T cell repertoires in COVID-19. Produced via immunoSEQ multiplex PCR; TCRdb's table is partial and in-frame only. The table shows 100,000 to 150,000 clones, with about 70% occurring only once. The material sequenced was peripheral blood. The receptor set was obtained from an older woman with acute or convalescent COVID-19.

This clone occurred a few times. This chain joins TRBV9 and TRBJ1-1; D not resolved. V was pared by 0 bases and J by 5 bases, with 8 bases between. This CDR3 is 13 amino acids long. Germline CDR1 reads SGDLS; CDR2 reads YYNGEE. The chain's CDR3 is CASSVGGSTEAFF. The CDR3 bases are TGTGCCAGCAGCGTAGGCGGGTCGACTGAAGCTTTCTTT.

The chain recombines TRBV7-2 with TRBJ2-3, with 7 bases matching TRBD2. This CDR3 has 16 amino acids. Losses at the gene ends were 5 bases for V and 3 bases for J; bases not matched to a gene: 11. Germline CDR1 is SGHTA and CDR2 is FQGNSA. In DNA form, the CDR3 reads TGTGCCAGCAGCCCCATGGGAGGGGTGAGGACAGATACGCAGTATTTT. Amino acids: CASSPMGGVRTDTQYF.